This T cell receptor beta chain was found in a study of response to subunit inactivated influenza vaccine. Germline V lookup: CDR1 SNHLY, CDR2 FYNNEI. The CDR3 covers 15 residues. Trimming cost V 6 bases and J 4 bases; bases outside gene matches: 6. TCRdb re-called the RT-PCR reads with MiXCR, one entry per CDR3 protein. This table has 150,000 to 200,000 distinct CDR3 sequences, about an eighth appearing once. This sample was also put to use in a study of T cells expressing NK-cell markers. That work states: 5'RACE template switching with UMIs produced the TCR beta cDNA. The authors sequenced eight donors, of whom seven were HCMV-seropositive and one was seronegative. In five to seven donors, dominant CD3+CD56+NKG2C+ clonotypes ranked among the top 10 CD8+ clonotypes.

The source material was CD8+ T cells sorted from PBMCs, sampled about 13 days after vaccination. V gene TRBV2 combines with J gene TRBJ2-1; 10 bases agree with TRBD2. This clonotype was obtained from a man in his fifties or sixties who received an inactivated influenza vaccine. For the CDR3, the DNA is TGTGCCAGCAGGGTTACTAGCGGGGTATACAATGAGCAGTTCTTC. It yields the protein CASRVTSGVYNEQFF.